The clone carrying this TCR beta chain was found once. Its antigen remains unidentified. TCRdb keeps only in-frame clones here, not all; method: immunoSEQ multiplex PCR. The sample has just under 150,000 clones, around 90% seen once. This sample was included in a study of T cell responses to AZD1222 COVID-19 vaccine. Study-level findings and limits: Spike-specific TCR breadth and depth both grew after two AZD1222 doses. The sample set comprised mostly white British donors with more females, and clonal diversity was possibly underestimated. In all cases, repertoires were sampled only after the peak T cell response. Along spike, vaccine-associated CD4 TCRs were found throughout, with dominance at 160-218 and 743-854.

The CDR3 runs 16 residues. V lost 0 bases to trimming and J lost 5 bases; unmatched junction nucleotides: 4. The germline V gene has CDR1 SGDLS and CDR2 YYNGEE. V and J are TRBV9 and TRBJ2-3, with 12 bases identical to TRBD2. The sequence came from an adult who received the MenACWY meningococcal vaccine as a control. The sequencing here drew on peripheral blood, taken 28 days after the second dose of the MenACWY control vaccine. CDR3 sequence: CASSVASGGAGDTQYF. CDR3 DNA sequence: TGTGCCAGCAGCGTAGCTAGCGGGGGGGCAGGAGATACGCAGTATTTT. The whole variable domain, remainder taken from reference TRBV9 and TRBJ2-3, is DSGVTQTPKHLITATGQRVTLRCSPRSGDLSVYWYQQSLDQGLQFLIQYYNGEERAKGNILERFSAQQFPDLHSELNLSSLELGDSALYFCASSVASGGAGDTQYFGPGTRLTVL.